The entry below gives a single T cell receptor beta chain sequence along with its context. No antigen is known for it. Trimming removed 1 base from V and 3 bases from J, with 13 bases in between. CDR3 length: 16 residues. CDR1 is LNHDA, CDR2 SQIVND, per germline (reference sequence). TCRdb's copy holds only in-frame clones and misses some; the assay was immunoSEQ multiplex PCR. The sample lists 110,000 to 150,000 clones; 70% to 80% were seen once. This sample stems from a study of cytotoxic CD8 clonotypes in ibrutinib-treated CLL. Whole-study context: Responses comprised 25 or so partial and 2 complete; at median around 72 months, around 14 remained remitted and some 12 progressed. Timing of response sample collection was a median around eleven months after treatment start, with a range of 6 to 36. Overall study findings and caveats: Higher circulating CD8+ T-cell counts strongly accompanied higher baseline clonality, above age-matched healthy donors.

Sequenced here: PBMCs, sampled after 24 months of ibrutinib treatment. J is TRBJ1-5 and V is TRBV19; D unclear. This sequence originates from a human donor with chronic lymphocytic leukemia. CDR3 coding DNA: TGTGCCAGTAGTATAGTTGCGGCAGCCAACAATCAGCCCCAGCATTTT. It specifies CASSIVAAANNQPQHF.